The 3 T cell receptor beta chains below come from one sample, sequenced in a study of early T cells in non-severe SARS-CoV-2 infection. TCRdb re-derived calls from the 5' RACE reads in MiXCR, one entry per CDR3 protein. The table shows 64,000 or so distinct CDR3 sequences, with about 11% occurring only once. The sample was whole blood, taken at baseline. These receptors all come from an adult who was a healthcare worker with PCR-confirmed SARS-CoV-2 infection or an uninfected control (not recorded which).

This clonotype has a handful of counts. The chain couples TRBV20-1 to TRBJ1-5; a possible D gene is TRBD1 (6 bases). This CDR3 has 14 amino acids. V lost 3 bases and J lost 4, with 13 bases in between. Germline V gene data show CDR1 as DFQATT and CDR2 as SNEGSKA (reference sequence). In DNA, the CDR3 is TGCAGTGCTAGGGGGCTAGGGGGAAATCAGCCCCAGCATTTT. Its protein is CSARGLGGNQPQHF.

A few counts support this clonotype. V is TRBV7-9 and J is TRBJ2-3, with D possibly matching TRBD1 (6 bases). CDR3 size: 14 residues. Germline V lookup: CDR1 SEHNR, CDR2 FQNEAQ (reference sequence). V lost 3 bases and J 2 bases, leaving 9 bases between the germline ends. This CDR3 reads CASSLRTDTDTQYF. The CDR3 DNA is TGTGCCAGCAGCTTGAGGACAGACACAGATACGCAGTATTTT.

The sample holds many counts of this clonotype. The CDR3 DNA is TGTGCCAGCAGTGATAAAATAGGCATCGCGGGGGCTTTCTTT. Translated: CASSDKIGIAGAFF. The chain employs TRBV6-1 and TRBJ1-1; no firm D call. Trimming cost V 3 bases and J 11 bases, with 19 bases left between them. Germline V lookup: CDR1 MNHNS, CDR2 SASEGT. This CDR3 has 14 amino acids.